The rows below give T cell receptor beta chains drawn from one sample of a study of T cell responses to AZD1222 COVID-19 vaccine. Sequencing was performed with immunoSEQ multiplex PCR; in TCRdb, only in-frame clones are kept and a portion is missing. The data hold more than 80,000 clones, with approximately 91% observed a single time. Specimen: peripheral blood, collected on day 0 of AZD1222 vaccination. The receptor source for this set is an adult in good health. Both conserved end residues are trimmed from each CDR3. Fields, in order: D gene, V gene, J gene, clone size, CDR3 protein. A D gene is named only where the DNA matches it firmly. Rows may omit the clone size; those that give it use once, few, many or a size class.

d_gene: -
v_gene: TRBV5-6
j_gene: TRBJ2-7
abundance: -
CDR3aa: ASSFGRHSYEQY

d_gene: -
v_gene: TRBV7-7
j_gene: TRBJ2-2
abundance: -
CDR3aa: ASSPMLIQGTGELF

d_gene: TRBD1
v_gene: TRBV28
j_gene: TRBJ1-1
abundance: few
CDR3aa: ASSPGTVNTEAF

d_gene: TRBD2
v_gene: TRBV20-1
j_gene: TRBJ2-7
abundance: -
CDR3aa: SASVPSGSYEQY

d_gene: -
v_gene: TRBV27
j_gene: TRBJ1-2
abundance: -
CDR3aa: ASSSRGVNYGYT

d_gene: TRBD2
v_gene: TRBV7-2
j_gene: TRBJ2-7
abundance: once
CDR3aa: ASSSDLAPAGGPYEQY

d_gene: -
v_gene: TRBV21-1
j_gene: TRBJ1-4
abundance: -
CDR3aa: ASSKAHGEPTTNEKLF

d_gene: -
v_gene: TRBV29-1
j_gene: TRBJ2-1
abundance: -
CDR3aa: SVEGASSYNEQF

d_gene: TRBD1
v_gene: TRBV6-5
j_gene: TRBJ2-7
abundance: -
CDR3aa: ASSYQPGQALY

d_gene: -
v_gene: TRBV9
j_gene: TRBJ2-2
abundance: -
CDR3aa: ASSGSVYNTGELF

d_gene: -
v_gene: TRBV14
j_gene: TRBJ1-1
abundance: -
CDR3aa: ASSQDLRGNTEAF

d_gene: TRBD2
v_gene: TRBV20-1
j_gene: TRBJ2-5
abundance: -
CDR3aa: SARWGGAQY

d_gene: -
v_gene: TRBV12-3/TRBV12-4
j_gene: TRBJ1-5
abundance: -
CDR3aa: ASSYISNQPQH

d_gene: -
v_gene: TRBV4-3
j_gene: TRBJ2-1
abundance: once
CDR3aa: ASSQGKKLAVVPI

d_gene: TRBD2
v_gene: TRBV6-2/TRBV6-3
j_gene: TRBJ2-1
abundance: -
CDR3aa: ASGWASGRASEQF

d_gene: -
v_gene: TRBV6-2/TRBV6-3
j_gene: TRBJ1-5
abundance: -
CDR3aa: ASSYIWGGRNQPQH

d_gene: TRBD1
v_gene: TRBV6-5
j_gene: TRBJ1-2
abundance: -
CDR3aa: ASSSQGVNGYT